One sample yielded the 21 T cell receptor beta chains listed below, sequenced in a study of T cell repertoires in cytomegalovirus infection. Their antigens remain unidentified. TCRdb reanalysed the reads using MiXCR and keeps one entry per CDR3 protein. Of under 150,000 distinct CDR3 sequences listed, around 31% are singletons. This sample comprised CD8+ T cells from cultured PBMCs, obtained from culture after CMV antigen stimulation. These receptors were taken from a human donor in good health (CMV status not recorded). Some clones in this sample may be carry-over from other donors' samples.

The CDR3 reads CASSLLAGGPGETQYF. The CDR3 nucleotides read TGTGCCAGCAGTTTATTAGCGGGGGGGCCAGGGGAGACCCAGTACTTC. This rearrangement joins TRBV27 to TRBJ2-5; 11 bases line up with TRBD2. The CDR3 has 16 amino acids. Germline V gene lookup returns CDR1 MNHEY and CDR2 SMNVEV (reference sequence). J lost 5 bases, V lost 1 base, and 6 bases had no gene match.

The chain couples TRBV20-1 to TRBJ2-7, with TRBD1 as a possible D gene (6 bases). Germline CDR1 DFQATT, CDR2 SNEGSKA (reference sequence). The V end lost 1 base, the J end lost 2 bases, and 12 bases lay between the germline ends. The CDR3 contains 14 residues. The DNA for the CDR3 is TGCAGTGCTAGAGCAGACAGGTTTGCCTACGAGCAGTACTTC. Its protein is CSARADRFAYEQYF.

This sequence joins TRBV27 and TRBJ2-7, with 10 bases fitting TRBD1. This CDR3 contains 13 residues. Trimming removed 5 bases from V and 5 bases from J; junction bases left unmatched: 3. Germline CDR1 MNHEY, CDR2 SMNVEV (reference sequence). CDR3 nucleotides: TGTGCCAGCAGTGGGGACAGGGGACACGAGCAGTACTTC. It yields the protein CASSGDRGHEQYF.

CDR3 nucleotides: TGTGCCAGCAGTCTTACGGAACTAGGCCGGGGGGACTATAATTCACCCCTCCACTTT. Protein product: CASSLTELGRGDYNSPLHF. This chain uses TRBV7-8 with TRBJ1-6; TRBD1 might be the D (5 bases). The germline gives CDR1 SGHVS, CDR2 FQNEAQ. V lost 6 bases to trimming and J lost 3 bases, with 24 bases between them. This CDR3 comprises 19 residues.

The table lists this clonotype with many counts. The chain combines TRBV7-9 with TRBJ1-1; D may be TRBD1 (6 bases). Trimming left V 6 bases short and J 0 bases short, with 14 bases between. Germline V CDR1 and CDR2: SEHNR, FQNEAQ (reference sequence). The CDR3 runs 15 residues. The CDR3 sequence is CASRTQGGMNTEAFF. CDR3 in DNA: TGTGCCAGCAGGACACAGGGCGGGATGAACACTGAAGCTTTCTTT.

The V call is TRBV20-1, the J call TRBJ2-7, with 10 positions matching TRBD1. The CDR3 loop spans 14 amino acids. V shed 3 bases and J 7 bases; nucleotides not matched to a gene: 9. CDR1 is DFQATT, CDR2 SNEGSKA, per germline (reference sequence). CDR3 bases: TGCAGTGCTAGGGACAGGGGGAGCCTAGAGGAGCAGTACTTC. Its translation: CSARDRGSLEEQYF.

This clonotype was picked up a small number of times. V and J are TRBV5-6 and TRBJ2-3; TRBD2 is a possible D gene (6 bases). Trimming cost V 4 bases and J 0 bases, with 12 bases left between them. Germline CDR1 reads SGHDT; CDR2 reads YYEEEE. The CDR3 runs to 15 residues. The DNA of the CDR3 is TGTGCCAGCAGCCGGGAGATCCCTAGCACAGATACGCAGTATTTT. Protein product: CASSREIPSTDTQYF.

This clonotype has only a few counts. The chain has TRBV10-3 and TRBJ2-1, with 11 bases aligning to TRBD2. V dropped 5 bases and J dropped 3; count of bases not matched to a gene: 12. The CDR3 runs 18 residues. Looked up from germline, CDR1 is ENHRY and CDR2 is SYGVKD. The CDR3 DNA sequence: TGTGCCATCAGTACCGGGACTAGCGGCTTTACGGGCTACAATGAGCAGTTCTTC. Translating gives CAISTGTSGFTGYNEQFF.

This chain connects TRBV12-3 or TRBV12-4 to TRBJ2-5, with D perhaps matching TRBD1 (5 bases). The CDR3 contains 12 residues. The germline V and J ends were trimmed by 5 bases and 7 bases, with 11 bases remaining between them. CDR3 sequence reads: CASSRQLATQYF. The CDR3 DNA follows: TGTGCCAGCAGTCGACAGCTTGCGACCCAGTACTTC.

This clonotype was detected ten times or more. The chain recombines TRBV19 with TRBJ1-2; 7 positions agree with TRBD1. Germline assignment: CDR1 LNHDA and CDR2 SQIVND (reference sequence). CDR3 size: 13 residues. The V gene end was trimmed by 6 bases and the J gene end by 4 bases; junction bases not matched to a gene: 5. The CDR3 spells CASRTGASYGYTF. CDR3 DNA: TGTGCCAGTAGAACAGGGGCGAGCTATGGCTACACCTTC.

The V and J genes are TRBV6-5 and TRBJ2-1; D is unclear. CDR3 length: 16 residues. With 2 bases removed from V and 1 base from J, the gap between germline ends came to 12 bases. CDR1 is MNHEY and CDR2 is SVGAGI in the germline V gene. The CDR3 protein is CASSYAVAPSYNEQFF. CDR3 DNA: TGTGCCAGCAGTTACGCCGTGGCACCTTCCTACAATGAGCAGTTCTTC.

This clonotype was recorded a few times. This chain connects TRBV20-1 to TRBJ2-7; D gene unclear. The CDR3 is 13 amino acids. Per the germline V gene, CDR1 is DFQATT and CDR2 is SNEGSKA (reference sequence). Trimming removed 1 base from V and 4 bases from J, with 11 bases in between. The CDR3: CSARGVGSYEQYF. In DNA form, the CDR3 reads TGCAGTGCTAGAGGGGTGGGGTCTTACGAGCAGTACTTC.

This rearrangement joins TRBV4-3 to TRBJ2-6; D unresolved. Trimming took off 0 bases at V and 1 base at J, with 4 bases between the two ends. Germline V CDR1 and CDR2: LGHNA, YSLEER. The CDR3 extends over 15 amino acids. CDR3 loop: CASSQENSGANVLTF. For the CDR3, the DNA is TGCGCCAGCAGCCAAGAGAATTCTGGGGCCAACGTCCTGACTTTC.

This clonotype was detected only a few times. CDR3 loop: CASSHRLAGSYEQYF. The CDR3 DNA sequence: TGCGCCAGCAGCCACCGACTAGCGGGGTCCTACGAGCAGTACTTC. The chain has TRBV5-1 and TRBJ2-7, with 11 bases aligning to TRBD2. Germline trimming cut 4 bases from V and 1 base from J; bases unmatched to any gene: 4. Germline V CDR1 and CDR2: SGHRS, YFSETQ. This CDR3 is 15 amino acids long.

The DNA of the CDR3 is TGTGCCAGCAGTCCCCGCGTTGGGGGCTCCTACAATGAGCAGTTCTTC. It yields the protein CASSPRVGGSYNEQFF. The chain recombines TRBV28 with TRBJ2-1; D may correspond to TRBD1 or TRBD2 (5 bases each). The CDR3 sequence is 16 residues long. Trimming stripped 5 bases from V and 0 bases from J, with 14 bases between. Per the germline V gene, CDR1 is MDHEN and CDR2 is SYDVKM.

This clonotype was counted a few times. The chain employs TRBV7-9 and TRBJ2-1; D gene unclear. V dropped 1 base and J dropped 9 bases, with 7 bases sitting between them. Germline assignment: CDR1 SEHNR and CDR2 FQNEAQ (reference sequence). This CDR3 contains 12 residues. As DNA, the CDR3 is TGTGCCAGCAGCTTAGGCTCAGTTGAGCAGTTCTTC. Amino acids: CASSLGSVEQFF. Looking up the rest from reference TRBV7-9 and TRBJ2-1 gives the full variable domain: DTGVSQNPRHKITKRGQNVTFRCDPISEHNRLYWYRQTLGQGPEFLTYFQNEAQLEKSRLLSDRFSAERPKGSFSTLEIQRTEQGDSAMYLCASSLGSVEQFFGPGTRLTVL.

In regard to this clonotype: A read error may produce the germline difference seen at one junction end. The chain links TRBV12-3 or TRBV12-4 to TRBJ2-7, with 7 positions matching TRBD1. This CDR3 is built from 12 residues. The CDR3 reads CASSLGGGQWNF. CDR3 nucleotides: TGTGCCAGCAGTTTGGGTGGGGGACAGTGGAACTTC.

The sample holds many counts of this clonotype. This sequence joins TRBV15 and TRBJ1-2; D is undetermined. Germline V gene lookup returns CDR1 LNHNV and CDR2 YYDKDF (reference sequence). Trimming pared 7 bases from V and 0 bases from J, leaving 12 bases between. The CDR3 length is 14 residues. The CDR3 DNA reads as TGTGCCACCAAACCGGAGTTCCCTAACTATGGCTACACCTTC. Amino acid sequence: CATKPEFPNYGYTF.

The chain is built from TRBV11-2 and TRBJ2-7; D is uncertain. CDR1 SGHAT and CDR2 FQNNGV come from the germline V gene. The CDR3 spans 14 residues. V lost 1 base, J lost 2 bases, and 9 bases lay in between. The DNA of the CDR3 is TGTGCCAGCAGCTTAGTGTACGGAACCTACGAGCAGTACTTC. This gives the protein CASSLVYGTYEQYF.

The chain is built from TRBV7-2 and TRBJ2-1; D is unresolved. Trimming left V 5 bases short and J 4 bases short, with 6 bases between. The CDR3 runs 12 residues. The germline V gene encodes CDR1 SGHTA and CDR2 FQGNSA. The CDR3 protein is CASSQLYNEQFF. CDR3 in DNA: TGTGCCAGCAGCCAATTGTACAATGAGCAGTTCTTC.

The genes are TRBV7-6 and TRBJ1-1, with a tentative D call TRBD1 (6 bases). Trimming took off 1 base at V and 1 base at J, with 19 bases between the two ends. The CDR3 is 18 amino acids. Per germline, CDR1 SGHVS and CDR2 FNYEAQ. CDR3 amino acids: CASSLERGAGAENTEAFF. The CDR3 DNA sequence: TGTGCCAGCAGCTTAGAAAGAGGGGCAGGGGCGGAGAACACTGAAGCTTTCTTT.